Listed here are 3 T cell receptor beta chains from one sample, sequenced in a study of vaccination and CD4 T cells after COVID-19. Cultured CD4+ T cells had their DNA profiled by the Oncomine TCR Beta short-read assay. TCRdb analysed the PCR reads with MiXCR anew, one entry per CDR3 protein. The data hold about 9,100 distinct CDR3 sequences, with under 75% observed a single time. Treatment meaning: approximately 11-day PBMC culture with coronavirus spike peptide pools or control peptides (ViraFEST assay). Their recognized antigens are unknown. The sequencing here drew on cultured CD4+ T cells from blood, taken after SARS-CoV-2 vaccination. The receptor set was obtained from a human donor with COVID-19.

This chain connects TRBV29-1 to TRBJ1-1; a weak D match, TRBD1 (6 bases). In germline, CDR1 is SQVTM, CDR2 ANQGSEA. The ends were cut back, 7 bases at V and 1 base at J, with 10 bases in the middle. The CDR3 runs to 12 residues. CDR3 sequence: CSADSTNTEAFF. The CDR3 DNA sequence: TGCAGCGCGGACAGTACGAACACTGAAGCTTTCTTT.

This clonotype was recorded a few times. This chain uses TRBV20-1 with TRBJ2-5; 7 nucleotides match TRBD2. Unmatched junction bases numbered 5, after V lost 5 bases and J lost 5 bases. CDR3 size: 12 residues. The germline gives CDR1 DFQATT, CDR2 SNEGSKA (reference sequence). The CDR3 DNA sequence: TGCAGTGCTCCTGGGGGGGTGGAGACCCAGTACTTC. As protein: CSAPGGVETQYF.

The rearrangement links TRBV6-2 or TRBV6-3 to TRBJ2-3, with D hard to call. The V gene's germline CDR1 is MNHEY and CDR2 SVGEGT. Trimming shortened V by 7 bases and J by 4 bases, and 9 bases separated the two germline ends. The CDR3 loop spans 12 amino acids. CDR3 DNA: TGTGCCAGCACCTCGAACCCAGATACGCAGTATTTT. Translated: CASTSNPDTQYF.